The next 10 T cell receptor beta chains were all read from a single sample in a study of blood T cell repertoires in COVID-19. The assay was immunoSEQ multiplex PCR, and TCRdb's table has in-frame clones only and misses some. The table lists fewer than 110,000 clones, 70% to 90% of them singletons. Sequencing used peripheral blood. The receptor set was obtained from a woman aged 60-70 years with acute or convalescent COVID-19.

The chain employs TRBV2 and TRBJ2-3, with D perhaps matching TRBD1 (6 bases). CDR1 is SNHLY, CDR2 FYNNEI, per germline. This CDR3 spans 15 amino acids. Trimming cost V 7 bases and J 2 bases, with 16 bases left between them. CDR3 sequence reads: CASTPSGALTDTQYF. For the CDR3, the DNA is TGTGCCAGCACCCCCTCAGGGGCCCTCACAGATACGCAGTATTTT.

V and J are TRBV11-2 and TRBJ2-2; TRBD1 might be the D (5 bases). CDR3 length equals 15 residues. V was shortened by 1 base and J by 7 bases, with 13 bases between the two germline ends. From germline, CDR1 is SGHAT and CDR2 FQNNGV. CDR3 DNA sequence: TGTGCCAGCAGCTTAGTGGCAGGGTCGATCGGGGAGCTGTTTTTT. Its translation is CASSLVAGSIGELFF.

The chain combines TRBV9 with TRBJ1-3, with no clear D. From germline, CDR1 is SGDLS and CDR2 YYNGEE. The CDR3 is 13 amino acids. The germline V and J ends were trimmed by 3 bases and 4 bases, with 8 bases remaining between them. The CDR3 DNA reads as TGTGCCAGCAGCGCCGTCCGGGGAAACACCATATATTTT. It encodes CASSAVRGNTIYF.

The DNA for the CDR3 is TGTGCCAGCAGTCGGGACAGGGGAGAAAGTCAGCCCCAGCATTTT. Translated: CASSRDRGESQPQHF. The gene calls are TRBV28 and TRBJ1-5; 10 bases match TRBD1. J was trimmed by 6 bases and V by 5 bases; bases with no gene match: 7. Germline V gene data show CDR1 as MDHEN and CDR2 as SYDVKM. The CDR3 contains 15 residues.

The V call is TRBV2, the J call TRBJ2-3; TRBD2 matches 14 bases. The germline CDR1 and CDR2 sequences are SNHLY and FYNNEI. The J segment lost 7 bases and the V segment lost 6 bases, leaving 6 bases of the junction unmatched. The CDR3 covers 15 residues. CDR3: CASRGTSGSRNTQYF. The CDR3 coding sequence is TGTGCCAGCAGGGGGACTAGCGGGAGTCGGAATACGCAGTATTTT.

Of note for this clone: The junction does not match germline at one end; this may be a read error. The genes are TRBV7-7 and TRBJ1-1; possible D gene TRBD1, 6 bases. The CDR3 runs to 13 residues. Germline loops: CDR1 SSHAT, CDR2 FNYEAQ (reference sequence). The CDR3 region is CASSRTVNTEAFF. CDR3 in DNA: TGTGCTAGCAGCCGGACAGTGAACACTGAAGCTTTCTTT.

The chain uses TRBV3-1 (or the pseudogene TRBV3-2) and TRBJ2-3, with 8 nucleotides matching TRBD2. Germline V gives CDR1 LGHDT, CDR2 YNNKEL (reference sequence). Trimming cost V 5 bases and J 6 bases; bases outside gene matches: 13. The CDR3 loop spans 16 amino acids. The DNA of the CDR3 is TGTGCCAGCAGCTCCCGGTCCAGCGGGAGTCATGATACGCAGTATTTT. Translation: CASSSRSSGSHDTQYF.

The rearrangement joins TRBV2 to TRBJ1-5; 10 nucleotides match TRBD1. CDR1 is SNHLY, CDR2 FYNNEI, per germline. V gave up 4 bases and J gave up 6 bases; unmatched junction bases: 6. The CDR3 consists of 15 residues. In DNA, the CDR3 is TGTGCCAGCAGTGGCCCGGGACAGGGGACTCAGCCCCAGCATTTT. Its translation is CASSGPGQGTQPQHF.

This rearrangement joins TRBV4-2 to TRBJ2-1; TRBD2 agrees at 7 bases. This CDR3 region has 17 residues. The ends lost 0 bases at V and 2 bases at J; junction bases unmatched: 7. Germline V gene data show CDR1 as LGHNA and CDR2 as YNFKEQ. The CDR3 nucleotides are TGTGCCAGCAGCCAAGATATGGGAGGGCCCCCCTACAATGAGCAGTTCTTC. It encodes CASSQDMGGPPYNEQFF.

V usage is TRBV5-1 and J usage is TRBJ1-6; maybe TRBD1 (6 bases). CDR1 and CDR2 from the germline V gene are SGHRS and YFSETQ. V gave up 0 bases and J gave up 11 bases, with 15 bases separating them. This CDR3 comprises 15 residues. CDR3 protein: CASSLEGQTGAPLHF. CDR3 DNA sequence: TGCGCCAGCAGCTTGGAAGGACAGACTGGGGCACCCCTCCACTTT.